The clone carrying this T cell receptor (beta chain) was seen repeatedly, ten times or more. Germline values: CDR1 MDHEN, CDR2 SYDVKM. J was trimmed by 3 bases and V by 5 bases; bases with no gene match: 11. The CDR3 length is 16 residues. Time point in this sample: newly diagnosed GD, antithyroid drugs for less than 3 months. After RNA was extracted from PBMCs, the TCR library was made from it. This sample is drawn from a study of regulatory T cells in long-lasting Graves disease. Investigators prepared the TCR beta libraries by applying iRepertoire HTBI primers and Arm-PCR of CDR3 regions. Each CDR3 protein gets one entry after TCRdb re-called the multiplex PCR reads with MiXCR. The sample includes about 430,000 distinct CDR3 sequences, 15% of them seen just once. These data also formed part of another study, on T cells in Graves' hyperthyroidism and ophthalmopathy.

The chain uses TRBV28 and TRBJ1-2; the match to TRBD1 covers 8 bases. This specimen was peripheral blood mononuclear cells (PBMCs), taken at new diagnosis, from a patient treated with antithyroid drugs. This TCR was recovered from a woman aged 40 to 50 with Graves disease. CDR3: CASSRIGQGSDYGYTF. As DNA, the CDR3 is TGTGCCAGCAGTAGGATAGGACAGGGTTCCGACTATGGCTACACCTTC.